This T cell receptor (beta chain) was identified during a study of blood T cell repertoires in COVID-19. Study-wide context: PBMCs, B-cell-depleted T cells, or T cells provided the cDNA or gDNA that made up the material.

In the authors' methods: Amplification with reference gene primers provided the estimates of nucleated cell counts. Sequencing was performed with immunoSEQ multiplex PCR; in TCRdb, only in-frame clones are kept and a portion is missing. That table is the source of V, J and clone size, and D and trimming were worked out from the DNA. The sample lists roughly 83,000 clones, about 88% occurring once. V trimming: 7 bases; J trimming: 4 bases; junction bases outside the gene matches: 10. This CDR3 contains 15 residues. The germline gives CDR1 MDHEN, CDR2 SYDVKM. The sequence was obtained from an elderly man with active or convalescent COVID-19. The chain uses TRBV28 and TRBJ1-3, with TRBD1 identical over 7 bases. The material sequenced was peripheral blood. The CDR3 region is CASKISQGGGNTIYF. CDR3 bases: TGTGCCAGCAAAATATCCCAGGGGGGCGGAAACACCATATATTTT.